This TCR beta chain was retrieved from a study of patients and donors after allogeneic stem cell transplantation. Germline V gene lookup returns CDR1 LGHNA and CDR2 YNFKEQ. The CDR3 has 18 amino acids. Trimming shortened V by 2 bases and J by 0 bases, and 17 bases separated the two germline ends. TCRdb reprocessed the RT-PCR reads via MiXCR and lists one record per CDR3 protein. The data hold about 15,000 distinct CDR3 sequences, with under 35% observed a single time. The chain uses TRBV4-2 and TRBJ1-5; D ambiguous. This sequence was found in a human donor who was either an allogeneic HSCT recipient or a stem cell or donor lymphocyte infusion donor (not recorded which). It is not recorded whose cells these are; they may come from a transplant donor. Material: blood, either unsorted or a sorted T cell fraction (not recorded which). CDR3 coding DNA: TGTGCCAGCAGCCAAAAGGCCTGGGAGGTCTATAGCAATCAGCCCCAGCATTTT. Amino acid sequence: CASSQKAWEVYSNQPQHF.